Each of the 10 T cell receptor beta chains below was sequenced from the same sample in a study of T-cell reconstitution after alpha-beta-depleted transplantation in children. A library of TCRbeta sequences, prepared with unique molecular identifiers, was generated. MiXCR, run by TCRdb on the PCR reads, gives a single entry per CDR3 protein. Here the sample spans more than 550,000 distinct CDR3 sequences, 8% to 11% being singletons. Sequencing was performed on PBMCs from the stem cell graft donor, taken from the stem cell graft. The receptors shown here come from a human donor who donated a stem cell graft to a child with acute myeloid leukemia.

This clonotype was detected many times. This chain uses TRBV20-1 with TRBJ2-7, with 8 nucleotides matching TRBD1. Germline CDR1 reads DFQATT; CDR2 reads SNEGSKA (reference sequence). V shed 6 bases, J shed 7 bases, and the junction held 11 bases outside the gene matches. The length of the CDR3 is 13 residues. CDR3 in amino acids: CSAQWTGLGEQYF. CDR3 nucleotides: TGCAGTGCACAGTGGACAGGGCTGGGGGAGCAGTACTTC.

The chain uses TRBV5-1 and TRBJ2-2, with TRBD1 matching 11 bases. Germline-derived CDR1 and CDR2 are SGHRS and YFSETQ. V shed 2 bases, J shed 6 bases, and the junction held 6 bases outside the gene matches. The length of the CDR3 is 16 residues. The CDR3 loop is CASSFGQGAWAGELFF. CDR3 in DNA: TGCGCCAGCAGCTTCGGACAGGGGGCTTGGGCCGGGGAGCTGTTTTTT.

The chain recombines TRBV3-1 with TRBJ2-5, with D perhaps matching TRBD1 or TRBD2 (5 bases each). The V and J ends lost 0 bases and 5 bases respectively, with 16 bases between them. Germline assignment: CDR1 LGHDT and CDR2 YNNKEL (reference sequence). This CDR3 is built from 16 residues. CDR3 in DNA: TGTGCCAGCAGCCAAGATAATATAGGGACCAGGGAGACCCAGTACTTC. Translation gives CASSQDNIGTRETQYF.

The table lists this clonotype with many counts. The rearrangement links TRBV7-2 to TRBJ2-1, with D maybe TRBD1 (5 bases). The germline V and J ends were trimmed by 2 bases and 10 bases, with 9 bases remaining between them. The CDR3 totals 12 residues. Per the germline V gene, CDR1 is SGHTA and CDR2 is FQGNSA. The CDR3 protein is CASSLSQEEQFF. CDR3 bases: TGTGCCAGCAGCTTATCACAGGAGGAGCAGTTCTTC.

The rearrangement joins TRBV3-1 to TRBJ2-1, with 11 bases matching TRBD2. The V and J ends lost 11 bases and 0 bases, in that order; junction bases with no gene match: 15. Germline V gene lookup returns CDR1 LGHDT and CDR2 YNNKEL (reference sequence). The CDR3 totals 18 residues. CDR3 in DNA: TGTGCCCTCAGTTTTAAACTAGCGGGAGTCGGCTCCTACAATGAGCAGTTCTTC. Amino acid sequence: CALSFKLAGVGSYNEQFF.

This clonotype was seen repeatedly, ten times or more. The genes are TRBV12-3 or TRBV12-4 and TRBJ2-2, with a tentative D call TRBD2 (5 bases). The CDR3 is 14 amino acids. Trimming took 5 bases from V and 8 from J, leaving 15 bases between them. The CDR3 sequence is CASSPTRTSGELFF. The CDR3 nucleotides are TGTGCCAGCAGTCCGACGAGGACTTCAGGGGAGCTGTTTTTT.

The chain links TRBV4-3 to TRBJ2-5; 10 bases match TRBD1. V trimming: 2 bases; J trimming: 4 bases; junction bases outside the gene matches: 7. Germline values: CDR1 LGHNA, CDR2 YSLEER. The CDR3 loop spans 16 amino acids. DNA of the CDR3: TGCGCCAGCAGCCAAAGGGGACAGGGGTTTCGAGAGACCCAGTACTTC. It specifies CASSQRGQGFRETQYF.

This clonotype was counted ten times or more. CDR3 nucleotide sequence: TGTGCCAGCAGTTTGATTGGAGGGTCCAATGAGCAGTTCTTC. This codes for CASSLIGGSNEQFF. The J gene is TRBJ2-1, the V gene TRBV27, with D possibly TRBD2 on 6 matching bases. The germline V gene encodes CDR1 MNHEY and CDR2 SMNVEV (reference sequence). V was cut by 3 bases and J by 6 bases, with 12 bases left in between. The CDR3 has 14 residues.

The chain couples TRBV20-1 to TRBJ2-2; TRBD1 aligns across 12 bases. CDR3 length: 14 residues. Germline assignment: CDR1 DFQATT and CDR2 SNEGSKA (reference sequence). The CDR3 DNA sequence: TGCTTCTGGGGACAGGGGGCGCAGACCGGGGAGCTGTTTTTT. It encodes CFWGQGAQTGELFF.

The chain joins TRBV5-1 to TRBJ2-1; possible D gene TRBD2, 6 bases. Germline values: CDR1 SGHRS, CDR2 YFSETQ. CDR3 length: 16 amino acids. V lost 0 bases and J 4 bases, leaving 14 bases between the germline ends. CDR3 residues: CASSLDRGGGYNEQFF. In DNA form, the CDR3 reads TGCGCCAGCAGCTTGGACAGAGGAGGAGGGTACAATGAGCAGTTCTTC.